This T cell receptor beta chain was sequenced during a study of Ad26.COV2.S vaccination and SARS-CoV-2 variants. Germline V gene lookup returns CDR1 SGHRS and CDR2 YFSETQ. V was shortened by 3 bases and J by 0 bases, with 15 bases between the two germline ends. The CDR3 covers 16 residues. Using immunoSEQ multiplex PCR, the repertoire was profiled, and TCRdb retains in-frame clones only, with some absent. The profile covers a few hundred thousand clones, with 83% appearing a single time and 7% to 9.5% taken by the ten largest. This sample's treatment: roughly 19 received Ad26.COV2.S at low or high dose, single or two shots; about 5 received placebo; per-sample allocation not given. Day 63 after the first vaccine or placebo injection was the time point for sampling.

Sequences were derived from peripheral blood, sampled in a trial of Ad26.COV2.S vaccine versus placebo. The clonotype was recovered from a person aged 18-65 years who received the Ad26.COV2.S COVID-19 vaccine or a placebo. V usage is TRBV5-1 and J usage is TRBJ1-1; a possible D gene is TRBD1 (6 bases). The CDR3 loop reads CASSSAGAGVNTEAFF. DNA of the CDR3: TGCGCCAGCAGCTCTGCGGGGGCAGGGGTGAACACTGAAGCTTTCTTT.